The present entry profiles one TCR beta chain with its context. CD45RO-negative cells were positively selected for CCR7, leaving out terminally differentiated effector memory CD45RA+ cells. Clones were read by immunoSEQ multiplex PCR, and TCRdb kept only the in-frame ones, dropping some. Of around 2,000,000 clones in the sample, about 95% are singletons; the top ten hold around 1.1%. The CDR3 extends over 15 amino acids. Germline-derived CDR1 and CDR2 are LNHDA and SQIVND (reference sequence). The junction had 10 bases not matched to a gene; V was cut back by 6 bases and J by 5 bases. The data belong to a study of shared clonotypes between healthy human individuals.

The clonotype originates from a man younger than 35 in good health. The sequenced sample consisted of naive CD8+ T cells sorted from blood. The chain combines TRBV19 with TRBJ2-7; 10 nucleotides line up with TRBD1. CDR3 in DNA: TGTGCCAGTAGGCCTACCGGGACAGGGGACCACGAGCAGTACTTC. As protein: CASRPTGTGDHEQYF.